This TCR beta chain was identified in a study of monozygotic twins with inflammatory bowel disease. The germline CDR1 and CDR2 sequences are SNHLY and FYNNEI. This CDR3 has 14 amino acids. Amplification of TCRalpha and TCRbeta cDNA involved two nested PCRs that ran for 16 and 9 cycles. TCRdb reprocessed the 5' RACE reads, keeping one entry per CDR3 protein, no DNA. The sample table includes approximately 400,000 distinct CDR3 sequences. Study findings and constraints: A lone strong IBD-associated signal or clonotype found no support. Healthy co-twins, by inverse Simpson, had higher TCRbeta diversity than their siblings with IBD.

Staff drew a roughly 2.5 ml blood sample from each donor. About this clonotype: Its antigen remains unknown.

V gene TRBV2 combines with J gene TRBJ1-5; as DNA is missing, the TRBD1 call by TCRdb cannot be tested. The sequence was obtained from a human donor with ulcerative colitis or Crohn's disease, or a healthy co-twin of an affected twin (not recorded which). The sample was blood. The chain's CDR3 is CASSEGQGNQPQHF. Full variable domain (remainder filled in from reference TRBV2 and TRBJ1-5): EPEVTQTPSHQVTQMGQEVILRCVPISNHLYFYWYRQILGQKVEFLVSFYNNEISEKSEIFDDQFSVERPDGSNFTLKIRSTKLEDSAMYFCASSEGQGNQPQHFGDGTRLSIL.